The sequence of this TCR beta chain was determined in a study of metastatic and nonmetastatic thyroid tumors. Study-level background: Thyroid patients, malignant and benign, had repertoires compared across blood and tumor or nodule tissue.

This clone was counted only a few times. Ahead of thyroid surgery, no patient had received treatment of any kind. Original handling: Building a distant-metastasis classifier for papillary thyroid cancer drew on CDR3 differences across clinicopathological groups. TCRdb re-analyzed the PCR reads through MiXCR. TCRdb's processing, not the authors' own work, is the source of the V and J calls. The top ten hold around 30% of the sample, which has around 14,000 clones, around 4% seen once. The sequence was collected from a female donor with papillary thyroid cancer or a benign thyroid nodule (not recorded which). Some clones in this sample may be carry-over from other donors' samples. The sequenced sample was tumor tissue.

CDR3 residues: CASSYFQADSYEQYF. The CDR3 DNA is TGTGCCAGCAGTTACTTCCAGGCAGACTCCTACGAGCAGTACTTC. The V gene is TRBV6-5, the J gene TRBJ2-7; D is unclear. The CDR3 loop spans 15 amino acids. Germline assignment: CDR1 MNHEY and CDR2 SVGAGI. Trimming took 1 base from V and 0 from J, leaving 10 bases between them.